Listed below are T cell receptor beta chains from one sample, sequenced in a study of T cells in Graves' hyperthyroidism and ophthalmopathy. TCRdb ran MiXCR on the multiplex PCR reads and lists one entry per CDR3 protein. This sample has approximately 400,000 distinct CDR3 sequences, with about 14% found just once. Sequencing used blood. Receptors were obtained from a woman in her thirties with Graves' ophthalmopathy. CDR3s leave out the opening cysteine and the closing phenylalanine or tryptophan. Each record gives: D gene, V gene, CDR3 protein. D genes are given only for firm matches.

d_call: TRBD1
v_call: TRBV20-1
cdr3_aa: SATPDRSGWLAF

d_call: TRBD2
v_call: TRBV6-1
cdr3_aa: ASSPRGLAGRYTGELF

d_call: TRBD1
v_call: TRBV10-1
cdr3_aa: ASSGTGAKSYEQY

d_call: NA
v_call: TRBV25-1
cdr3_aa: ASSVGLSRSGANVLT

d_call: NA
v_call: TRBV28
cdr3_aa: ASSIRQKYYT

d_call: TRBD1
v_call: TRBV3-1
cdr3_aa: ASSLYPTGMNTEAF

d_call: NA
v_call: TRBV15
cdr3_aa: ATSSRGMSETQY

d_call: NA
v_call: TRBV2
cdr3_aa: ATHRGGRLSTEAF

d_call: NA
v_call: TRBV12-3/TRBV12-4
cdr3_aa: ASSLIGPRVQF

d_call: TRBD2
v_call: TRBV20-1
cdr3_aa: SAKAGGPKETQY

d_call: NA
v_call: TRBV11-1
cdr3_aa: ASSRTRGSKNIQY

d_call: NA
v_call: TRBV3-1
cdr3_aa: ASSSEPEDTQY

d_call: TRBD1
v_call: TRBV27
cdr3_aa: ASSFRDRATEAF

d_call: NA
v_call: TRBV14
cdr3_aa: ASSPWDYQETQY

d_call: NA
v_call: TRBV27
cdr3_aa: ASSLLASRFRQETQY

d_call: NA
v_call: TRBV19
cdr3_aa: ASIGQSPGSYNEQF

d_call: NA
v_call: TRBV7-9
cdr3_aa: ASSLRQGLSTYT

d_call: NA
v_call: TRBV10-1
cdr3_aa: ASSESGHPSTDTQY

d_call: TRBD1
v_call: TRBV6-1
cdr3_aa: ASSRGFGQGSYEQY

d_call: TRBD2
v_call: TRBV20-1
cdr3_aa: SARALAGGDEQF

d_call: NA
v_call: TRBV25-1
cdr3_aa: ASSGSGPLETYEQY

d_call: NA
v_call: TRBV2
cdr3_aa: ASRAGALNQPQH

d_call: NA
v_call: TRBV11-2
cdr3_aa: ASSLVGGSTEAF

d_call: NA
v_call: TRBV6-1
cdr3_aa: ASFRVYGQPQH

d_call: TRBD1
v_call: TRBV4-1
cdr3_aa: ASSQAWTGDGYT

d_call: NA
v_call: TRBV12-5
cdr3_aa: ASGPSLYSNQPQH

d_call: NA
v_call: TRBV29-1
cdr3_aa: SVAVRGDEQF

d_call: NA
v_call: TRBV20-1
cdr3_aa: SARDMGAGGDYEQY

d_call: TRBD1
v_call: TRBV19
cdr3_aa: ASRHRGLKGGELF

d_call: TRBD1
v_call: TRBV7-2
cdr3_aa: ASSLVGTAITGELF

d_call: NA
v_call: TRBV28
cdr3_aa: ASSFSWAPYEQY

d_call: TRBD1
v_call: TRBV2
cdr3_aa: ASSERTGNNQPQH

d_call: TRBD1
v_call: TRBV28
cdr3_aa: ASSGGWTGSGYT

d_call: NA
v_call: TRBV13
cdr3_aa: ATHPAGSKNTEAF

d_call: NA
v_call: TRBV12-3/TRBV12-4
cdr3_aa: ASSLVSGREEQY

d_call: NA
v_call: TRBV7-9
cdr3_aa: ASSLQAINEGYT

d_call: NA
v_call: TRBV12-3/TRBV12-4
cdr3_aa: ASRAVNSPLH

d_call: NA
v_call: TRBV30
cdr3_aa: AWSTLRVLNEQY

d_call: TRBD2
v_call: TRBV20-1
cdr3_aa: SAQTSGSYEQY

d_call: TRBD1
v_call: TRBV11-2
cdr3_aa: ASSPRQGRVEPQH

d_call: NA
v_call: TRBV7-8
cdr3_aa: ASSHTVGGELPNTEAF

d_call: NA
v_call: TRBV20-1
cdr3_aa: SARAGQISYNEQF

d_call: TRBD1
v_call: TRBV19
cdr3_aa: ASSRPRDRPSQPQH

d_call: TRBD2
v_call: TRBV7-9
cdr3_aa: ASSQELAGGGADTQY

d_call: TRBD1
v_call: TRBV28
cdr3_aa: ASRGTATPLGYT

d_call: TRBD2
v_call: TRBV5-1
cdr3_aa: ASSLSPGGDEQF

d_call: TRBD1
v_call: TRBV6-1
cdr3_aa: ASKWDRADTQY

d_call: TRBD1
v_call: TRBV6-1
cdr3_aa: ASGKDRAYEQY

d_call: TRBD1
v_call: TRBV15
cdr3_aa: ATSGNTGTGYQPQH

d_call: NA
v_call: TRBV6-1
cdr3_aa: ASSMRAPGGIAGELF

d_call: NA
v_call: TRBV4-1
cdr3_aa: ASSNLASGELF

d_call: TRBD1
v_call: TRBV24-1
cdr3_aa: ATSDPPGQGGFKPETQY

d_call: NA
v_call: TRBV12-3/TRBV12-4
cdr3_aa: ASIEGALYNEQF

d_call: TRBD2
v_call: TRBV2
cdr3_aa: ASMRQRGGQETQY

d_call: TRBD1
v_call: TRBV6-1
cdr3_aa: ASRGTDEKLF

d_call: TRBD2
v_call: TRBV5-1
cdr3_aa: ASSLAGLAGGYNEQF